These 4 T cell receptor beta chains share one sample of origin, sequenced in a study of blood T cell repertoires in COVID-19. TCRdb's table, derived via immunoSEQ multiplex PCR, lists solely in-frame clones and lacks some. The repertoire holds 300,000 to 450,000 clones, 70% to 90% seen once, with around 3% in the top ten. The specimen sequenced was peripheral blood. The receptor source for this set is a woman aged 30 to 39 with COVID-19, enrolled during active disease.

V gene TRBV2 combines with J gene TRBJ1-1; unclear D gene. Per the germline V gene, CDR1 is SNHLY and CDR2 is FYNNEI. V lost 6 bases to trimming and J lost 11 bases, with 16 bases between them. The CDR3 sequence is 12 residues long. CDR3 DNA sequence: TGTGCCAGCAGCCTTTCCCCCCAGCGCGCTTTCTTT. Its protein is CASSLSPQRAFF. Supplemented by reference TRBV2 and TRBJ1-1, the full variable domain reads EPEVTQTPSHQVTQMGQEVILRCVPISNHLYFYWYRQILGQKVEFLVSFYNNEISEKSEIFDDQFSVERPDGSNFTLKIRSTKLEDSAMYFCASSLSPQRAFFGQGTRLTVV.

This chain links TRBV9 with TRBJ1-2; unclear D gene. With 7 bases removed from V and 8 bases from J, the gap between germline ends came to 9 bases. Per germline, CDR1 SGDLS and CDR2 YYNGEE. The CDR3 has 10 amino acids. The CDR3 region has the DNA TGTGCCAGCGGCGCCGGGGGCTACACCTTC. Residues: CASGAGGYTF.

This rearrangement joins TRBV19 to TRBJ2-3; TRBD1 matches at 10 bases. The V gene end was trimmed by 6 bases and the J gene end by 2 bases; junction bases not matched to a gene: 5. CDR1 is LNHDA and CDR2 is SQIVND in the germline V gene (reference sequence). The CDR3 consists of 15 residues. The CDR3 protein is CASRWTGGYTDTQYF. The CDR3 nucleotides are TGTGCCAGTAGATGGACAGGGGGTTACACAGATACGCAGTATTTT.

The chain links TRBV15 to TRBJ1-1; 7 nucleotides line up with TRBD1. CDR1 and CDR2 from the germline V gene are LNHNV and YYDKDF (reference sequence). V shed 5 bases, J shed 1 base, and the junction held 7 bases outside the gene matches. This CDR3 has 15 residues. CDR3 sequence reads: CATSLGGAGNTEAFF. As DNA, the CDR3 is TGTGCCACCAGCCTAGGGGGCGCGGGGAACACTGAAGCTTTCTTT.